This paragraph covers one T cell receptor (beta chain) sequence. The table came from immunoSEQ multiplex PCR; TCRdb's copy has only in-frame clones and leaves some out. The sample has approximately 450,000 clones; 87% are singletons. V was cut by 2 bases and J by 1 base, with 9 bases left in between. Germline CDR1 is LNHDA and CDR2 is SQIVND (reference sequence). The CDR3 runs to 15 residues. The sample comes from a study of blood T cell repertoires in COVID-19. Study details: COVID-19 samples collected from the United States, Italy and Spain covered acute and convalescent phases.

The chain uses TRBV19 and TRBJ2-4; D unresolved. The sample was PBMCs or T cells enriched from blood (not recorded which). The TCR originated in a woman between 18 and 30 years old with acute COVID-19. The CDR3 spells CASSISVWAKNIQYF. CDR3 coding DNA: TGTGCCAGTAGTATATCGGTTTGGGCCAAAAACATTCAGTACTTC.